A single count supports the clone carrying this T cell receptor beta chain. This sample was taken from a study of blood T cell repertoires in COVID-19. Study-level background: The United States, Italy and Spain were the sources of the acute and convalescent COVID-19 samples. Nucleic acid was either cDNA or gDNA, and it came from T cells, B-cell-depleted T cells, or PBMCs.

In the original analysis: Estimation of nucleated cell counts was performed using reference gene primer amplification. The table came from immunoSEQ multiplex PCR; TCRdb's copy has only in-frame clones and leaves some out. The D gene and trimming were derived from the DNA, and the V and J assignments and clone size from that table. The sample yields fewer than 300,000 clones, approximately 80% seen once. The V segment lost 4 bases and the J segment 0 bases; nucleotides outside the gene matches: 5. The germline V gene has CDR1 SGHTA and CDR2 FQGNSA. The CDR3 consists of 15 residues. This TCR was sampled from a woman aged 55-70 years with active or convalescent COVID-19. This rearrangement joins TRBV7-2 to TRBJ2-7, with 8 bases identical to TRBD2. Input material: peripheral blood. CDR3 protein: CASSSRGVSSYEQYF. The DNA for the CDR3 is TGTGCCAGCAGCTCGCGGGGGGTGAGCTCCTACGAGCAGTACTTC.